The sequence of this T cell receptor beta chain was determined in a study of shared clonotypes between healthy human individuals. The germline V gene encodes CDR1 SGHVS and CDR2 FQNEAQ. V lost 8 bases and J lost 3, with 13 bases in between. CDR3 length equals 13 residues. The protocol was immunoSEQ multiplex PCR, while the TCRdb copy is restricted to in-frame clones and leaves out a portion. The sample carries under 750,000 clones, around 77% recorded once. This clone was found many times. The sequence derives from a woman under 40 in good health. Sample: memory CD4+ T cells sorted from blood. The subset denotes: CD45RA-negative fraction. The V and J genes are TRBV7-8 and TRBJ1-2, with a possible D match to TRBD1 (6 bases). The CDR3, as DNA: TGTGCCAGCCGGCAGGGGAGAGACTATGGCTACACCTTC. This translates into CASRQGRDYGYTF. The complete variable domain, with remaining parts taken from reference TRBV7-8 and TRBJ1-2, reads GAGVSQSPRYKVAKRGQDVALRCDPISGHVSLFWYQQALGQGPEFLTYFQNEAQLDKSGLPSDRFFAERPEGSVSTLKIQRTQQEDSAVYLCASRQGRDYGYTFGSGTRLTVV.